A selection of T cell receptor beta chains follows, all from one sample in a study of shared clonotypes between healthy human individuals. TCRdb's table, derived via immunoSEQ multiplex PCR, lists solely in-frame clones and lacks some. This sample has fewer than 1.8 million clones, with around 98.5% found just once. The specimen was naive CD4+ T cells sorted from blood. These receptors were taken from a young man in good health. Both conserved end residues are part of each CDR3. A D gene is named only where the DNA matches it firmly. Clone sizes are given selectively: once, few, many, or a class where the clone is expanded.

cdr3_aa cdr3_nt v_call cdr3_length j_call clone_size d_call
CASSPGRYSGANVLTF TGTGCCAGCTCACCCGGACGGTACTCTGGGGCCAACGTCCTGACTTTC TRBV18 16 TRBJ2-6 . .
CASSIYLAGGSYNEQFF TGTGCCAGCAGCATCTACCTAGCGGGAGGCTCCTACAATGAGCAGTTCTTC TRBV5-4 17 TRBJ2-1 . TRBD2
CASVPGPSGSGANVLTF TGTGCTAGTGTACCCGGTCCTAGTGGCTCTGGGGCCAACGTCCTGACTTTC TRBV12-5 17 TRBJ2-6 . .
CASSDLAGGGEQFF TGCGCCAGCAGTGATTTAGCGGGAGGGGGTGAGCAGTTCTTC TRBV10-2 14 TRBJ2-1 . TRBD2
CASSLAGQGRTIYF TGTGCCAGCAGCTTAGCGGGACAGGGGCGCACCATATATTTT TRBV7-6 14 TRBJ1-3 . TRBD1
CASSKASGSIIGTQYF TGTGCCAGCAGTAAGGCTAGCGGGAGCATTATCGGTACGCAGTATTTT TRBV27 16 TRBJ2-3 . TRBD2
CASSYSRGGNEQFF TGTGCCAGCAGTTACTCAAGAGGGGGAAATGAGCAGTTCTTC TRBV6-5 14 TRBJ2-1 . .
CATETGGFKNNEQFF TGTGCCACCGAGACAGGGGGCTTCAAGAACAATGAGCAGTTCTTC TRBV10-3 15 TRBJ2-1 once TRBD1
CASSLAHGNTGELFF TGTGCCAGCAGCTTAGCGCATGGGAACACCGGGGAGCTGTTTTTT TRBV7-2 15 TRBJ2-2 . .
CASSADRRRFEQYF TGTGCCAGTAGCGCCGACAGGAGAAGGTTCGAGCAGTACTTC TRBV19 14 TRBJ2-7 . .
CATSRDNAGGYTF TGTGCCACCAGCAGAGATAACGCAGGTGGCTACACCTTC TRBV15 13 TRBJ1-2 . .
CASSLEGEGYTF TGCGCCAGCAGCTTGGAAGGGGAAGGCTACACCTTC TRBV5-1 12 TRBJ1-2 . .
CASRYDSSYEQYF TGCGCCAGCAGGTATGACAGTTCCTACGAGCAGTACTTC TRBV5-1 13 TRBJ2-7 . .
CASQGQGMNTEAFF TGTGCCAGCCAAGGACAGGGAATGAACACTGAAGCTTTCTTT TRBV18 14 TRBJ1-1 . TRBD1
CASSRPQEEQYF TGCGCCAGCAGCAGGCCCCAGGAAGAGCAGTACTTC TRBV5-1 12 TRBJ2-7 . .
CAVQIPGQVSSYEQYF TGTGCCGTCCAAATTCCGGGGCAGGTTAGCTCCTACGAGCAGTACTTC TRBV7-9 16 TRBJ2-7 once .
CASSLDPRSGAYEQYF TGTGCCAGCAGCTTGGACCCTAGGTCGGGGGCCTACGAGCAGTACTTC TRBV11-2 16 TRBJ2-7 once .
CASSMTVGNQPQHF TGTGCCAGCAGCATGACAGTTGGTAATCAGCCCCAGCATTTT TRBV6-5 14 TRBJ1-5 . .
CASSIIGTSSYEQYF TGTGCCAGCAGCATTATAGGGACCAGCTCCTACGAGCAGTACTTC TRBV9 15 TRBJ2-7 . .
CASSLRGTGNTRELFF TGTGCCAGCAGCTTACGGGGGACAGGGAACACCAGGGAGCTGTTTTTT TRBV7-3 16 TRBJ2-2 . TRBD1
CASSLIGGAIDGYTF TGCGCCAGCAGCTTGATCGGGGGCGCGATTGATGGCTACACCTTC TRBV5-1 15 TRBJ1-2 . .
CAMNPGGGNEQFF TGTGCCATGAACCCCGGGGGTGGGAATGAGCAGTTCTTC TRBV10-3 13 TRBJ2-1 . .
CASSSYPGQGIDEQFF TGTGCCAGCAGCTCTTACCCGGGACAGGGGATAGATGAGCAGTTCTTC TRBV11-2 16 TRBJ2-1 . TRBD1
CASTPPGGPGETQYF TGTGCCAGCACCCCCCCGGGAGGGCCCGGAGAGACCCAGTACTTC TRBV28 15 TRBJ2-5 . TRBD2
CASSLVSGNTIYF TGTGCCAGCAGCTTAGTCTCCGGAAACACCATATATTTT TRBV7-2 13 TRBJ1-3 . .
CASSEIWGTYSNQPQHF TGCGCCAGCAGTGAGATCTGGGGCACGTATAGCAATCAGCCCCAGCATTTT TRBV4-1 17 TRBJ1-5 . .
CASSHGTSGVTDTQYF TGTGCCAGCAGTCACGGGACTAGCGGAGTCACAGATACGCAGTATTTT TRBV11-3 16 TRBJ2-3 . TRBD2
CASVDRGDRRGEKLFF TGTGCCAGCGTGGACAGGGGAGATAGGCGTGGTGAAAAACTGTTTTTT TRBV19 16 TRBJ1-4 . TRBD1
CASSLVGTVSYNEQFF TGTGCCAGCAGCTTAGTAGGGACAGTCTCCTACAATGAGCAGTTCTTC TRBV11-3 16 TRBJ2-1 . TRBD1
CASSFRPSGRGPGANVLTF TGTGCCAGCAGTTTCCGTCCTAGCGGGAGGGGACCTGGGGCCAACGTCCTGACTTTC TRBV27 19 TRBJ2-6 once TRBD2
CASSLGGADNEQYF TGTGCCAGCAGCTTGGGAGGGGCCGACAACGAGCAGTACTTC TRBV5-4 14 TRBJ2-7 . .
CASSYSPDYEQYF TGCGCCAGCAGCTACAGCCCCGACTACGAGCAGTACTTC TRBV5-1 13 TRBJ2-7 . .
CASGRARADTQYF TGTGCCAGCGGGAGGGCCAGGGCAGATACGCAGTATTTT TRBV5-4 13 TRBJ2-3 . TRBD2
CAWSAGLLGQPQHF TGTGCCTGGAGTGCCGGGCTCTTAGGGCAGCCCCAGCATTTT TRBV30 14 TRBJ1-5 . .
CASSFPGGGDSGANVLTF TGTGCCAGCAGCTTCCCTGGCGGGGGCGACTCTGGGGCCAACGTCCTGACTTTC TRBV7-9 18 TRBJ2-6 . .
CASSIQGAPTGELFF TGTGCCAGCAGCATACAGGGGGCGCCCACCGGGGAGCTGTTTTTT TRBV11-3 15 TRBJ2-2 . TRBD1
CASSPTGQYGYTF TGTGCCAGCAGCCCAACGGGGCAGTATGGCTACACCTTC TRBV7-2 13 TRBJ1-2 . .
CASSLWGYVDQPQHF TGCGCCAGCAGCTTGTGGGGATACGTTGATCAGCCCCAGCATTTT TRBV5-1 15 TRBJ1-5 . .
CASSYSGASNQPQHF TGTGCCAGCAGTTACTCAGGGGCAAGCAATCAGCCCCAGCATTTT TRBV6-5 15 TRBJ1-5 once .